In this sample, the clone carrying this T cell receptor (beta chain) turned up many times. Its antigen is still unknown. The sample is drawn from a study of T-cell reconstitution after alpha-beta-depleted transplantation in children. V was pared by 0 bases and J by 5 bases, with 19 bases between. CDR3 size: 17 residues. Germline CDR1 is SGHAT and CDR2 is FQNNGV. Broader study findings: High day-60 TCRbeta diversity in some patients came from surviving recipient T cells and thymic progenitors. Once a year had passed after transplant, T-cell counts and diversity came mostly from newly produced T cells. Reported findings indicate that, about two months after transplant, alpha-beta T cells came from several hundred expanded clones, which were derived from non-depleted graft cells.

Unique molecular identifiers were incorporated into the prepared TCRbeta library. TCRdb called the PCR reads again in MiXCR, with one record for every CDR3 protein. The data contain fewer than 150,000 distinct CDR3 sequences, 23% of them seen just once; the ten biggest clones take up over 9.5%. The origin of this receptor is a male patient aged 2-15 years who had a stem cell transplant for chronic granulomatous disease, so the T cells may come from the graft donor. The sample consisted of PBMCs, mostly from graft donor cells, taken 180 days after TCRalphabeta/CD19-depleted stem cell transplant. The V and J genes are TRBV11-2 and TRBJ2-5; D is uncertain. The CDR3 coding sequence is TGTGCCAGCAGCTTAGACCTCCGGACGCTCAAAAGGGAGACCCAGTACTTC. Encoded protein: CASSLDLRTLKRETQYF.